This T cell receptor beta chain was documented in a study of blood T cells in healthy people across ages. Findings and caveats of the study: Investigators treated diversity estimates from one million T cells as underestimates.

Then a second PCR, running roughly 7 to 11 cycles, was carried out with a sample-barcoded 5' primer and a J-beta primer mix. TCRdb recomputed calls from the 5' RACE reads with MiXCR, one row per CDR3 protein. The sample has under 800,000 distinct CDR3 sequences; under 25% are singletons. Between the trimmed V and J ends, which lost 5 bases and 4 bases, there was a span of 15 bases. Germline lookup yields CDR1 SNHLY and CDR2 FYNNEI. This CDR3 comprises 14 residues. This clonotype was counted between two and nine times. Its specificity is unknown. This chain joins TRBV2 and TRBJ2-7; D tentatively fits TRBD1 or TRBD2 (5 bases each). Sequenced material: blood. This TCR was recovered from a man between 65 and 85 years old in good health. CDR3 sequence (DNA): TGTGCCAGCAGTTCCGGGACCCCTTCTTACGAGCAGTACTTC. This sequence encodes CASSSGTPSYEQYF.